This TCR beta chain derives from a study of blood T cell repertoires in COVID-19. The method was immunoSEQ multiplex PCR; TCRdb's version includes in-frame clones alone and lacks a portion of them. The sample holds roughly 200,000 clones; over 80% are singletons and the top ten take 1.2%. This study enrolled people aged roughly 18 to 89 from 24 US geographic areas. Cohort 3 recovered donors had two negative PCRs, clearance, or symptom resolution. Trimming pared 5 bases from V and 3 bases from J, leaving 10 bases between. This CDR3 is 13 amino acids long. CDR1 and CDR2 (germline): MNHEY, SMNVEV (reference sequence).

J is TRBJ1-2 and V is TRBV27; D not certain. Sequencing was done on a sample of PBMCs or T cells enriched from blood (not recorded which). The TCR comes from a man aged 25-40 years who had recovered from COVID-19. This CDR3 is CASSAERYYGYTF. CDR3 in DNA: TGTGCCAGCAGTGCGGAGCGATACTATGGCTACACCTTC.